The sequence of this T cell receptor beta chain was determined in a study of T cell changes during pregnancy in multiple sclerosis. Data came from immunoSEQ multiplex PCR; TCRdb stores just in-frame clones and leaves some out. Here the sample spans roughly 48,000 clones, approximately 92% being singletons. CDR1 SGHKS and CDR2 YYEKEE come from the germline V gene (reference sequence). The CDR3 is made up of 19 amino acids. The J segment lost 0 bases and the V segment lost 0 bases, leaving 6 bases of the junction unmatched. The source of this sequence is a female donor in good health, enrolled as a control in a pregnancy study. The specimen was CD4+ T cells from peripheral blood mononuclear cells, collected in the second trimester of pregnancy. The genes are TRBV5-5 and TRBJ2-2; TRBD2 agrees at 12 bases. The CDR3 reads CASSLGLAGGESNTGELFF. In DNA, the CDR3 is TGTGCCAGCAGCTTGGGGCTAGCGGGAGGGGAATCGAACACCGGGGAGCTGTTTTTT.